The next 17 T cell receptor beta chains were all read from a single sample in a study of blood T cell repertoires in COVID-19. This table comes from immunoSEQ multiplex PCR, and its TCRdb copy is limited to in-frame clones, with some not included. The table shows some 140,000 clones, with more than 80% occurring only once. Sequencing input: peripheral blood. These receptors originate from a human donor in a cohort sampled during active COVID-19.

This clone has a handful of counts. This sequence joins TRBV6-1 and TRBJ2-7; D gene ambiguous. Trimming left V 2 bases short and J 0 bases short, with 8 bases between. Germline V gives CDR1 MNHNS, CDR2 SASEGT. The CDR3 extends over 14 amino acids. CDR3 in amino acids: CASSEPTFSYEQYF. The DNA for the CDR3 is TGTGCCAGCAGTGAACCGACATTCTCCTACGAGCAGTACTTC.

V usage is TRBV6-5 and J usage is TRBJ1-1; 9 bases map to TRBD1. The CDR3 loop spans 13 amino acids. Germline values: CDR1 MNHEY, CDR2 SVGAGI. Losses at the gene ends were 6 bases for V and 12 bases for J; bases not matched to a gene: 11. CDR3 coding DNA: TGTGCCAGCAGGGAGCCGGGACAGGGTGGTACTTTCTTT. It yields the protein CASREPGQGGTFF.

This clone was counted a few times. Additional DNA sequences in this sample encode the identical CDR3. The chain carries TRBV14 and TRBJ1-1, with D unresolved. Trimming took 0 bases from V and 7 from J, leaving 12 bases between them. Germline V gene data show CDR1 as SGHDN and CDR2 as FVKESK. The CDR3 runs to 14 residues. CDR3 region: CASSQESGRGEAFF. Here the CDR3 DNA reads TGTGCCAGCAGCCAAGAAAGCGGTCGGGGTGAAGCTTTCTTT.

This chain uses TRBV28 with TRBJ2-5, with 12 bases lining up with TRBD2. The CDR3 consists of 17 residues. The trim removed 3 bases at V and 4 bases at J, leaving 9 bases unmatched. Germline V gene lookup returns CDR1 MDHEN and CDR2 SYDVKM. This chain's CDR3 is CASSFTTGGLAGETQYF. CDR3 sequence (DNA): TGTGCCAGCAGTTTCACGACGGGGGGACTAGCGGGAGAGACCCAGTACTTC.

The V gene is TRBV5-1, the J gene TRBJ2-5, with TRBD2 identical over 7 bases. V shed 4 bases and J 2 bases; nucleotides not matched to a gene: 8. The CDR3 spans 15 residues. The germline gives CDR1 SGHRS, CDR2 YFSETQ. The CDR3 coding sequence is TGCGCCAGCAGCGAAGAGCCAGCGGGGCAAGAGACCCAGTACTTC. It codes for CASSEEPAGQETQYF.

V is TRBV6-4 and J is TRBJ1-1; D remains ambiguous. CDR1 and CDR2 from the germline V gene are MRHNA and SNTAGT. The ends were cut back, 3 bases at V and 2 bases at J, with 7 bases in the middle. The CDR3 is 13 residues long. The CDR3 sequence: CASSEGSNTEAFF. CDR3 coding DNA: TGTGCCAGCAGTGAGGGCAGTAACACTGAAGCTTTCTTT.

The CDR3 region is CASSEVSNTDTQYF. For the CDR3, the DNA is TGTGCCAGCAGTGAGGTTTCTAACACAGATACGCAGTATTTT. The chain links TRBV25-1 to TRBJ2-3; D not certain. Looked up from germline, CDR1 is MGHDK and CDR2 is SYGVNS. The ends were cut back, 3 bases at V and 2 bases at J, with 9 bases in the middle. CDR3 length equals 14 residues.

The chain joins TRBV25-1 to TRBJ2-4, with 7 bases matching TRBD1. With V trimmed by 9 bases and J by 0 bases, 14 bases remained unmatched. The CDR3 runs 17 residues. Germline loops: CDR1 MGHDK, CDR2 SYGVNS. CDR3 amino acids: CARIQGTWGLAKNIQYF. The CDR3 DNA reads as TGTGCCAGGATACAGGGGACGTGGGGGCTAGCCAAAAACATTCAGTACTTC. Full variable domain (missing parts from reference TRBV25-1 and TRBJ2-4): EADIYQTPRYLVIGTGKKITLECSQTMGHDKMYWYQQDPGMELHLIHYSYGVNSTEKGDLSSESTVSRIRTEHFPLTLESARPSHTSQYLCARIQGTWGLAKNIQYFGAGTRLSVL.

The rearrangement joins TRBV9 to TRBJ2-3, with D unclear. There are 14 residues in the CDR3. Trimming left V 0 bases short and J 2 bases short, with 7 bases between. CDR1 and CDR2 from the germline V gene are SGDLS and YYNGEE. The CDR3 DNA sequence: TGTGCCAGCAGCGTAGAACCACACACAGATACGCAGTATTTT. Translated: CASSVEPHTDTQYF.

This clone has only a few counts. This sequence joins TRBV9 and TRBJ2-5, with TRBD1 matching 7 bases. J lost 0 bases, V lost 4 bases, and 6 bases had no gene match. The CDR3 is 15 residues long. The germline V gene has CDR1 SGDLS and CDR2 YYNGEE. The CDR3 region is CASSRQGNNQETQYF. The DNA for the CDR3 is TGTGCCAGCAGCAGACAGGGAAATAACCAAGAGACCCAGTACTTC.

The rearrangement links TRBV30 to TRBJ2-1; tentatively, D is TRBD2 (6 bases). CDR1 is GTSNPN, CDR2 SVGIG, per germline (reference sequence). The CDR3 loop spans 14 amino acids. V lost 5 bases and J lost 3, with 14 bases in between. DNA for the CDR3: TGTGCCTGGGACCGGGACTCCGGCTACAATGAGCAGTTCTTC. Amino acid sequence: CAWDRDSGYNEQFF.

The count of this clone is one. The chain links TRBV3-1 (or the pseudogene TRBV3-2) to TRBJ1-6; D is possibly TRBD1 (6 bases). The V gene's germline CDR1 is LGHDT and CDR2 YNNKEL (reference sequence). The CDR3 spans 16 residues. V lost 4 bases and J lost 6, with 16 bases in between. CDR3 DNA: TGTGCCAGCAGCCGCGTCGGCACAGGGTCTAATTCACCCCTCCACTTT. Protein sequence: CASSRVGTGSNSPLHF.

The chain recombines TRBV29-1 with TRBJ2-2; D is ambiguous. This CDR3 comprises 13 residues. Trimming left V 4 bases short and J 0 bases short, with 6 bases between. CDR1 is SQVTM, CDR2 ANQGSEA, per germline. CDR3 protein: CSVAQTNTGELFF. Here the CDR3 DNA reads TGCAGCGTTGCGCAGACGAACACCGGGGAGCTGTTTTTT.

The chain carries TRBV5-4 and TRBJ1-2; TRBD1 matches 7 bases. V lost 5 bases to trimming and J lost 5 bases; unmatched junction nucleotides: 15. CDR3 length equals 16 residues. The germline V gene has CDR1 SGHNT and CDR2 YYREEE (reference sequence). The CDR3 nucleotides are TGTGCCAGCAGACAGGGCGGCCGGGACAGCTTTTATGGCTACACCTTC. Its protein is CASRQGGRDSFYGYTF.

Here the CDR3 reads CASSRQGSNTEAFF. Written as DNA, the CDR3 is TGTGCCAGCTCACGGCAGGGGAGTAACACTGAAGCTTTCTTT. This chain links TRBV18 with TRBJ1-1; perhaps TRBD1 as D (6 bases). Trimming shortened V by 4 bases and J by 2 bases, and 11 bases separated the two germline ends. CDR1 is KGHSH, CDR2 LQKENI, per germline. This CDR3 region has 14 residues.

This chain connects TRBV7-2 to TRBJ2-1; 8 bases agree with TRBD2. The CDR3 covers 15 residues. Per the germline V gene, CDR1 is SGHTA and CDR2 is FQGNSA. With V trimmed by 5 bases and J by 7 bases, 10 bases remained unmatched. As DNA, the CDR3 is TGTGCCAGCAGCGTCACTAGTTCGGGGGGGAATGAGCAGTTCTTC. Amino acid sequence: CASSVTSSGGNEQFF.

The chain employs TRBV12-3 or TRBV12-4 and TRBJ1-1; 7 bases are shared with TRBD1. After removal of 5 bases from V and 6 bases from J, the junction contained 6 bases not matched to a gene. CDR3 size: 13 residues. CDR3 coding DNA: TGTGCCAGCAGTACCATCGACAGGGCTGAAGCTTTCTTT. This gives the protein CASSTIDRAEAFF.